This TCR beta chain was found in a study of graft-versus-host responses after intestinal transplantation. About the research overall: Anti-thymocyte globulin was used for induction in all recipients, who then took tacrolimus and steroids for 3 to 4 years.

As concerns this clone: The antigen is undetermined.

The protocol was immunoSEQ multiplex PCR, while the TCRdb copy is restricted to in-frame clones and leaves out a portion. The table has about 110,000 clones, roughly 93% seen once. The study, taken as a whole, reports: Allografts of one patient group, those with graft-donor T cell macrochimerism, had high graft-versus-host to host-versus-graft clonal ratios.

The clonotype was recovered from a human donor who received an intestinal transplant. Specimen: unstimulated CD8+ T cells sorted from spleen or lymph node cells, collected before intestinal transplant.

For the CDR3, the DNA is TGCGCCAGCAGCCGAGGGGCGGGAGCCGGTCCTGGGGCCAACGTCCTGACTTTC. Its translation: CASSRGAGAGPGANVLTF. The V gene is TRBV10-1, the J gene TRBJ2-6; 7 bases agree with TRBD2. The germline CDR1 and CDR2 sequences are WNHNN and SYGVQD (reference sequence). V shed 6 bases and J 2 bases; nucleotides not matched to a gene: 13. CDR3 length: 18 amino acids.